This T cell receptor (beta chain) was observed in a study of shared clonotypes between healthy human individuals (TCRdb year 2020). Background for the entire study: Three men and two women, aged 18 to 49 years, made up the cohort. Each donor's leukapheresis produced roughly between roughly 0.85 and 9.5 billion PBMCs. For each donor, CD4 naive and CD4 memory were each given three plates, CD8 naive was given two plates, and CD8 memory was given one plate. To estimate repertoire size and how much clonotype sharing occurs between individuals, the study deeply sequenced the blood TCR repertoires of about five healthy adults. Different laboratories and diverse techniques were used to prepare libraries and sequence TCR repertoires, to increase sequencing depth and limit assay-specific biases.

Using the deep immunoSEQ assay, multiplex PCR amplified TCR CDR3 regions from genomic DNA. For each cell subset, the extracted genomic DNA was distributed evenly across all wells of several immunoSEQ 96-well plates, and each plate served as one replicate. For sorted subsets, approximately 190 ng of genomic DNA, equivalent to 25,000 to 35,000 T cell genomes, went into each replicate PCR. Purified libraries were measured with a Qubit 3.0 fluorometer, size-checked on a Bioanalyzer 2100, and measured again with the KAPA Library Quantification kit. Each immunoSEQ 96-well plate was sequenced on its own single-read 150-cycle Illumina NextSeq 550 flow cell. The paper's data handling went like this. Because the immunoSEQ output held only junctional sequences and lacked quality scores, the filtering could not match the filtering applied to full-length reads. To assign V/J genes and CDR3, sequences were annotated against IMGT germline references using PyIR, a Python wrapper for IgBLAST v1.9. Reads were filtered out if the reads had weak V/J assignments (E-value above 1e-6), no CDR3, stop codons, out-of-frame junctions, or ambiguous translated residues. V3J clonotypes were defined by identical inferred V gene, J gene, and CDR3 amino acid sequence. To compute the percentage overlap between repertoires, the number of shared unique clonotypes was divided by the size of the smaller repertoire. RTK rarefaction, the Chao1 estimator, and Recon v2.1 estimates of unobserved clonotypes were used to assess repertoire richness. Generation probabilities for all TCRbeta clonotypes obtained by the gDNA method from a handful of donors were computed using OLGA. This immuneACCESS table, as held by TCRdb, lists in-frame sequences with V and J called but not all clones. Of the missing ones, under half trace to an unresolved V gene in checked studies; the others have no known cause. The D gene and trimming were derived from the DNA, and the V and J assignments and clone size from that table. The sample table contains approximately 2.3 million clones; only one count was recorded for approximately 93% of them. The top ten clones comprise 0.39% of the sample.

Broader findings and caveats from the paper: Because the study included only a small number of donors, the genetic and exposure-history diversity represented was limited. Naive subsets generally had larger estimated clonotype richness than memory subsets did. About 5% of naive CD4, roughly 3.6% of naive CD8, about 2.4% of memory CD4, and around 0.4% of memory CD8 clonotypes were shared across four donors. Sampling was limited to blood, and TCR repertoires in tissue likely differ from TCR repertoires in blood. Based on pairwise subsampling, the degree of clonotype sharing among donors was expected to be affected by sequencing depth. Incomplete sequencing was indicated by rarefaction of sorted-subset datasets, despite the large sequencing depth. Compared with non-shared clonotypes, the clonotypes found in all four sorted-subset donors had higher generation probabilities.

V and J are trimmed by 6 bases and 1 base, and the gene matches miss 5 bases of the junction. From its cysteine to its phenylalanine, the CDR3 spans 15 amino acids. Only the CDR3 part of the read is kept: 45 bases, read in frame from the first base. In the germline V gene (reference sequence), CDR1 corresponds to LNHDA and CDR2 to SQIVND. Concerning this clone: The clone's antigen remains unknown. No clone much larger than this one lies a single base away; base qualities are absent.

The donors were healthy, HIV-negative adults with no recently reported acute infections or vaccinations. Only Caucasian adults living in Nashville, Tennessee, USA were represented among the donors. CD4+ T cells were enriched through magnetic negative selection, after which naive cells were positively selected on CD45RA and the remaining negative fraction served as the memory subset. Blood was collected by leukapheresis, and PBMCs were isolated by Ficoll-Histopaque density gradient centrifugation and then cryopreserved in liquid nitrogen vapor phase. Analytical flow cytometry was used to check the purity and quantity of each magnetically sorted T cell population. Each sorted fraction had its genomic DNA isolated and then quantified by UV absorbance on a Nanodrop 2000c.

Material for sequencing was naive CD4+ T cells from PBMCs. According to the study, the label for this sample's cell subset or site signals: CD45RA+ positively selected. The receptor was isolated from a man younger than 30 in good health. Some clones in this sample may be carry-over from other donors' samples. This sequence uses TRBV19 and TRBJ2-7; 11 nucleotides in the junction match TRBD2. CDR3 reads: CASRSGTSGSYEQYF. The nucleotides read TGTGCCAGTAGATCCGGGACTAGCGGTTCCTACGAGCAGTACTTC.